The entry that follows covers one T cell receptor (beta chain) sequence. Sequenced by immunoSEQ multiplex PCR; TCRdb stores in-frame clones only, minus some. The sample lists around 58,000 clones, almost 85% seen once, with about 17% in the top ten. There are 13 residues in the CDR3. The V gene end was trimmed by 2 bases and the J gene end by 6 bases; junction bases not matched to a gene: 2. CDR1 is SGDLS and CDR2 is YYNGEE in the germline V gene. The data derive from a study of blood T cell repertoires in COVID-19. Study-level information: From T cells, B-cell-depleted T cells, or PBMCs came the material, which was cDNA or gDNA.

The chain recombines TRBV9 with TRBJ2-1; 7 positions agree with TRBD1. This TCR was sampled from a human donor in a cohort sampled during active COVID-19. The sequenced sample was peripheral blood. CDR3 amino acids: CASSVGTANEQFF. DNA for the CDR3: TGTGCCAGCAGCGTTGGGACAGCCAATGAGCAGTTCTTC.